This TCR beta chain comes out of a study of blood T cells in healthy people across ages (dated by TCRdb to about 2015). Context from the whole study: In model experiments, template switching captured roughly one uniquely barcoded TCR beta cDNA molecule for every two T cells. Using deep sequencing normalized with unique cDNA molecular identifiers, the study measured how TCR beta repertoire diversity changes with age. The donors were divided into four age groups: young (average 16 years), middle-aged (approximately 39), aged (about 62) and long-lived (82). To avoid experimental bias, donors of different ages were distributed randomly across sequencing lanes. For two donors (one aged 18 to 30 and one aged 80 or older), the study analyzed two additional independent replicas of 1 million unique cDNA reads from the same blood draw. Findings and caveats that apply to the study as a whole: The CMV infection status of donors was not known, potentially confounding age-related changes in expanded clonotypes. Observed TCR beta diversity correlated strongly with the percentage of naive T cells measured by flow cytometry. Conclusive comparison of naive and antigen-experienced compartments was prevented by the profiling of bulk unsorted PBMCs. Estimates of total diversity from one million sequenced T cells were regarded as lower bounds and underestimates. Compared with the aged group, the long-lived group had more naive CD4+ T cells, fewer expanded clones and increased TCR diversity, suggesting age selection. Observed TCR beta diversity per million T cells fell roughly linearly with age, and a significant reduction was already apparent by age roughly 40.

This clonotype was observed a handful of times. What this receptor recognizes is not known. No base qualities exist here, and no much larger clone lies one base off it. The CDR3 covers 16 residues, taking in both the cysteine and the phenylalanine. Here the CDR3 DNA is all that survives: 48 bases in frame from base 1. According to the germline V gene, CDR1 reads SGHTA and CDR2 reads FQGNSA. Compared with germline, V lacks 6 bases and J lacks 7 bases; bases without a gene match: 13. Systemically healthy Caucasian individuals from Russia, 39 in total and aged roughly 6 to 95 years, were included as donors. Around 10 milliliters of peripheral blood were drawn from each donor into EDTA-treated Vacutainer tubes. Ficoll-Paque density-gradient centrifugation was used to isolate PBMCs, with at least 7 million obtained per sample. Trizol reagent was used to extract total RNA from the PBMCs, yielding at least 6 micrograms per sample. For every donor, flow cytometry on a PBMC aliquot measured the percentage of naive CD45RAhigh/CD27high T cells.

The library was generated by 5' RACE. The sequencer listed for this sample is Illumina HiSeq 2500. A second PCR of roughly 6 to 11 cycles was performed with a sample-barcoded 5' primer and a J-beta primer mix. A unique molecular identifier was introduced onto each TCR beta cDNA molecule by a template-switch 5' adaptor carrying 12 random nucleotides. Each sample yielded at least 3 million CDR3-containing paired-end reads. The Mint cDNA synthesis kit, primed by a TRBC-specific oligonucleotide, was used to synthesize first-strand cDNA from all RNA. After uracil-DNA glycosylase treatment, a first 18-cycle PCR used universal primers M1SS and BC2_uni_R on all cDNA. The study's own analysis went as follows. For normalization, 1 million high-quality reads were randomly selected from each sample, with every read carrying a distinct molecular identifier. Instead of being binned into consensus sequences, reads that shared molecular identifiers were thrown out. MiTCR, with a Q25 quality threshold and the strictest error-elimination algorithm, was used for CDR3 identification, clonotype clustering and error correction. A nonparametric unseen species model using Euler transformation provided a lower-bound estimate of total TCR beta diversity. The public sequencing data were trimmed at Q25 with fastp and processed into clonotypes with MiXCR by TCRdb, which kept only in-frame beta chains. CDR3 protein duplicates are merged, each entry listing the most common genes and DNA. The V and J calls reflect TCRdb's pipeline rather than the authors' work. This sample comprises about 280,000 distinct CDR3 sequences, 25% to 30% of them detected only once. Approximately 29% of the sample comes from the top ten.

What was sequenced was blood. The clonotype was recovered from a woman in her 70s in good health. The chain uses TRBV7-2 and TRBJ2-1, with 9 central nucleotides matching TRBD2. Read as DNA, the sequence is TGTGCCAGCAGTCGATCGACGACTCTAGCGGGGAATGAGCAGTTCTTC. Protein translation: CASSRSTTLAGNEQFF.